This T cell receptor beta chain was captured by sequencing in a study of T-cell reconstitution after alpha-beta-depleted transplantation in children. This sample's TCRbeta library carried unique molecular identifier barcodes. In TCRdb, the PCR reads were re-called with MiXCR into one record per CDR3 protein. This repertoire shows 500,000 to 750,000 distinct CDR3 sequences, 13% found once; its top ten account for about 2.2%. Note on this clonotype: The target antigen is unknown.

This CDR3 spans 12 amino acids. Findings and caveats of the study: Diversity and T-cell counts at one year after transplant derived mostly from new T cells. The high TCRbeta diversity at day 60 in some patients came from surviving recipient T cells and thymic progenitors. Reportedly, roughly two months post-transplant, alpha-beta T cells arose from several hundred expanded graft clones.

Source: PBMCs, mostly from graft donor cells, taken 360 days after TCRalphabeta/CD19-depleted stem cell transplant. The TCR originated in a male patient aged 10 to 17 who had a stem cell transplant for acute myeloid leukemia, so the T cells may come from the graft donor. V gene TRBV21-1 combines with J gene TRBJ2-7; the table names TRBD2, a call not compared with the DNA. TRBV21-1 is a documented pseudogene. CDR3 loop: CASTRTRYEQYF. In nucleotides, the CDR3 is TGTGCCAGCACCCGCACACGATACGAGCAGTACTTC.